The 20 T cell receptor beta chains in this list originate from one sample, sequenced in a study of blood T cell repertoires in COVID-19. The repertoire was sequenced with immunoSEQ multiplex PCR; TCRdb's copy has only in-frame clones and lacks some. The sample shows just under 45,000 clones, roughly 87% of them seen only once. Sequenced sample: peripheral blood. These receptors originate from an elderly woman in a cohort sampled during active or convalescent COVID-19.

The chain combines TRBV21-1 with TRBJ2-7; the D segment call TRBD1 is taken from the table without a DNA check. TRBV21-1 is classified as a pseudogene. The CDR3 is 16 amino acids. The CDR3 nucleotides read TGTGCCAGCAGCCCCGGGACAGGGACATACTCCTACGAGCAGTACTTC. This codes for CASSPGTGTYSYEQYF.

The chain couples TRBV15 to TRBJ1-5; D is possibly TRBD1 (5 bases). Germline loops: CDR1 LNHNV, CDR2 YYDKDF (reference sequence). This CDR3 contains 13 residues. The ends were cut back, 1 base at V and 6 bases at J, with 7 bases in the middle. The CDR3 protein is CATSRAGGQPQHF. DNA for the CDR3: TGTGCCACCAGCAGAGCGGGGGGTCAGCCCCAGCATTTT.

This chain connects TRBV6-5 to TRBJ1-1; D is possibly TRBD1 (5 bases). The CDR3 totals 15 residues. Germline CDR1 MNHEY, CDR2 SVGAGI. Trimming removed 6 bases at V and 0 bases at J, with 14 bases between. In DNA form, the CDR3 reads TGTGCCAGCAGCCGGGGGAAGGGCTTGAACACTGAAGCTTTCTTT. Protein: CASSRGKGLNTEAFF.

J is TRBJ2-7 and V is TRBV5-8, with 7 positions matching TRBD2. Germline assignment: CDR1 SGHTS and CDR2 YDEGEE. V lost 4 bases to trimming and J lost 0 bases; unmatched junction nucleotides: 4. The CDR3 extends over 14 amino acids. The CDR3 DNA is TGTGCCAGCAGCACCAGCGGGATCTCCTACGAGCAGTACTTC. Its protein is CASSTSGISYEQYF.

The chain joins TRBV7-2 to TRBJ2-3; 10 positions agree with TRBD2. Trimming at V came to 4 bases and at J to 5 bases, leaving 9 bases not matched to a gene. CDR3 size: 16 residues. Germline V gene sequence: CDR1 SGHTA, CDR2 FQGNSA. CDR3 loop: CASSSPSGSIGDTQYF. The CDR3 DNA follows: TGTGCCAGCAGCTCTCCTAGCGGGAGTATCGGAGATACGCAGTATTTT.

The rearrangement uses TRBV14 and TRBJ2-1; 14 nucleotides agree with TRBD2. CDR1 and CDR2 (germline): SGHDN, FVKESK. The junction had 6 bases not matched to a gene; V was cut back by 8 bases and J by 12 bases. This CDR3 region has 13 residues. CDR3 DNA: TGTGCCAGCTCGACTAGCGGGGGGGCCCTGCAGTTCTTC. Protein sequence: CASSTSGGALQFF.

The rearrangement links TRBV3-1 (or the pseudogene TRBV3-2) to TRBJ1-2; TRBD1 matches at 8 bases. This CDR3 is 14 amino acids long. Germline CDR1 reads LGHDT; CDR2 reads YNNKEL (reference sequence). The V gene end was trimmed by 4 bases and the J gene end by 9 bases; junction bases not matched to a gene: 10. This CDR3 reads CASSRTGTGPSYTF. CDR3 bases: TGTGCCAGCAGCCGGACCGGGACAGGCCCCAGCTACACCTTC.

The chain has TRBV5-1 and TRBJ2-3, with 7 bases aligning to TRBD2. CDR3 size: 14 residues. Trimming took 4 bases from V and 3 from J; bases not matched to a gene: 5. CDR1 is SGHRS, CDR2 YFSETQ, per germline. The CDR3 loop reads CASSSGLETDTQYF. The CDR3 nucleotides read TGCGCCAGCAGCAGCGGACTAGAAACAGATACGCAGTATTTT.

The chain recombines TRBV5-4 with TRBJ2-7; 12 bases align to TRBD2. V lost 4 bases, J lost 2 bases, and 4 bases stayed unmatched. This CDR3 has 15 residues. Germline V gene data show CDR1 as SGHNT and CDR2 as YYREEE (reference sequence). The CDR3 region has the DNA TGTGCCAGCAGCCCAGGGACTAGCGGGCCCTACGAGCAGTACTTC. This encodes CASSPGTSGPYEQYF.

V gene TRBV6-5 combines with J gene TRBJ1-1, with a weak D call TRBD1 (6 bases). V was pared by 4 bases and J by 0 bases, with 12 bases between. The CDR3 totals 15 residues. In germline, CDR1 is MNHEY, CDR2 SVGAGI. CDR3 sequence reads: CASSSTGSLNTEAFF. The CDR3 DNA follows: TGTGCCAGCAGTTCTACAGGGAGCCTGAACACTGAAGCTTTCTTT.

The table lists this clone with a count of one. The chain joins TRBV9 to TRBJ1-2, with D uncertain. The V end lost 2 bases, the J end lost 0 bases, and 14 bases lay between the germline ends. The CDR3 consists of 16 residues. Per the germline V gene, CDR1 is SGDLS and CDR2 is YYNGEE. The CDR3 sequence: CASSVRHSVPNYGYTF. The CDR3 region has the DNA TGTGCCAGCAGCGTGAGACACAGTGTTCCTAACTATGGCTACACCTTC.

The chain recombines TRBV5-4 with TRBJ2-7; 9 bases are shared with TRBD2. This CDR3 is 15 amino acids long. Germline V gene sequence: CDR1 SGHNT, CDR2 YYREEE (reference sequence). Trimming took 0 bases from V and 2 from J; bases not matched to a gene: 3. The CDR3 here is CASSLGTSVAYEQYF. Written as DNA, the CDR3 is TGTGCCAGCAGCTTGGGGACTAGCGTTGCCTACGAGCAGTACTTC.

This rearrangement joins TRBV21-1 to TRBJ2-7; TRBD1 reflects the table's D call only, with no check against the DNA. TRBV21-1 is tagged as a pseudogene. The length of the CDR3 is 18 residues. Here the CDR3 DNA reads TGTGCAGCAGCTTGCCGGGACAGGGGCCTTGAAGGATCCTACGAGCAGTACTTC. Encoded protein: CAAACRDRGLEGSYEQYF.

This chain links TRBV7-2 with TRBJ2-3; D may be TRBD2 (6 bases). Germline V gene lookup returns CDR1 SGHTA and CDR2 FQGNSA. V was shortened by 2 bases and J by 6 bases, with 12 bases between the two germline ends. This CDR3 contains 14 residues. The CDR3 region is CASSLYRTKDTQYF. In nucleotides, the CDR3 is TGTGCCAGCAGCTTATATAGGACTAAGGATACGCAGTATTTT.

The chain joins TRBV7-2 to TRBJ1-1, with 9 bases fitting TRBD1. Trimming took 6 bases from V and 8 from J; bases not matched to a gene: 10. The germline V gene has CDR1 SGHTA and CDR2 FQGNSA. This CDR3 comprises 14 residues. CDR3 nucleotide sequence: TGTGCCAGCAGTCCGGACAGGGGAAGATACGAAGCTTTCTTT. It is translated as CASSPDRGRYEAFF.

V usage is TRBV11-2 and J usage is TRBJ1-6; possibly TRBD1 for D (5 bases). CDR1 and CDR2 from the germline V gene are SGHAT and FQNNGV. CDR3 length equals 16 residues. The V end lost 3 bases, the J end lost 5 bases, and 14 bases lay between the germline ends. CDR3 DNA: TGTGCCAGCAGCTTCCTGTCGGGCAGGGATAATTCACCCCTCCACTTT. Translating gives CASSFLSGRDNSPLHF.

This chain links TRBV7-9 with TRBJ2-7, with 13 bases aligning to TRBD2. With 5 bases clipped from V and 5 bases from J, the junction kept 9 bases outside the gene matches. This CDR3 spans 16 amino acids. Per the germline V gene, CDR1 is SEHNR and CDR2 is FQNEAQ (reference sequence). CDR3 sequence: CASSPPGTSGDNEQYF. CDR3 sequence (DNA): TGTGCCAGCAGCCCGCCCGGGACTAGCGGGGACAACGAGCAGTACTTC. The full variable domain, completed using reference TRBV7-9 and TRBJ2-7, is DTGVSQNPRHKITKRGQNVTFRCDPISEHNRLYWYRQTLGQGPEFLTYFQNEAQLEKSRLLSDRFSAERPKGSFSTLEIQRTEQGDSAMYLCASSPPGTSGDNEQYFGPGTRLTVT.

The J gene is TRBJ2-1, the V gene TRBV11-1; 8 nucleotides line up with TRBD1. Germline values: CDR1 SGHAT, CDR2 FQDESV (reference sequence). CDR3 size: 15 residues. V lost 1 base to trimming and J lost 1 base; unmatched junction nucleotides: 0. CDR3: CASSLDRGSYNEQFF. The DNA for the CDR3 is TGTGCCAGCAGCTTAGACAGGGGGTCCTACAATGAGCAGTTCTTC.

This sequence joins TRBV7-2 and TRBJ2-2; D perhaps matches TRBD2 (5 bases). This CDR3 comprises 15 residues. Per the germline V gene, CDR1 is SGHTA and CDR2 is FQGNSA. Between the trimmed V and J ends, which lost 1 base and 4 bases, there was a span of 10 bases. The CDR3 DNA reads as TGTGCCAGCAGCTTAGGAGGACTCCTCACCGGGGAGCTGTTTTTT. Its protein is CASSLGGLLTGELFF.

V usage is TRBV4-3 and J usage is TRBJ1-2; D remains unclear. CDR3 size: 15 residues. V gave up 0 bases and J gave up 4 bases, with 12 bases separating them. In germline, CDR1 is LGHNA, CDR2 YSLEER. The CDR3, as DNA: TGCGCCAGCAGCCAAGATTCGTGGACTCCCTATGGCTACACCTTC. It translates to CASSQDSWTPYGYTF.